What follows is one T cell receptor (beta chain) and its context. What it recognizes is unknown. The data originate from a study of T cell repertoires in cytomegalovirus infection. At the level of the study: Public TCR beta signatures indicated both CMV infection and matching HLA type.

MiXCR was run by TCRdb on the reads, yielding one entry per CDR3 protein. The sample includes 300,000 or so distinct CDR3 sequences, about 9.2% of them seen just once. Germline lookup yields CDR1 MDHEN and CDR2 SYDVKM. The CDR3 loop spans 15 amino acids. V lost 2 bases, J lost 5 bases, and 13 bases lay in between. Study observations and caveats: There were HLA-C-restricted CMV-specific TCR beta clonotypes dominating the ex vivo response.

The chain combines TRBV28 with TRBJ2-1, with TRBD1 as a possible D gene (5 bases). This TCR derives from a human donor in good health (CMV status not recorded). Some clones in this sample may be carry-over from other donors' samples. Sequenced input: PBMCs. The CDR3 DNA reads as TGTGCCAGCAGTTTAAGGGGAAGAATTGACAATGAGCAGTTCTTC. It specifies CASSLRGRIDNEQFF.